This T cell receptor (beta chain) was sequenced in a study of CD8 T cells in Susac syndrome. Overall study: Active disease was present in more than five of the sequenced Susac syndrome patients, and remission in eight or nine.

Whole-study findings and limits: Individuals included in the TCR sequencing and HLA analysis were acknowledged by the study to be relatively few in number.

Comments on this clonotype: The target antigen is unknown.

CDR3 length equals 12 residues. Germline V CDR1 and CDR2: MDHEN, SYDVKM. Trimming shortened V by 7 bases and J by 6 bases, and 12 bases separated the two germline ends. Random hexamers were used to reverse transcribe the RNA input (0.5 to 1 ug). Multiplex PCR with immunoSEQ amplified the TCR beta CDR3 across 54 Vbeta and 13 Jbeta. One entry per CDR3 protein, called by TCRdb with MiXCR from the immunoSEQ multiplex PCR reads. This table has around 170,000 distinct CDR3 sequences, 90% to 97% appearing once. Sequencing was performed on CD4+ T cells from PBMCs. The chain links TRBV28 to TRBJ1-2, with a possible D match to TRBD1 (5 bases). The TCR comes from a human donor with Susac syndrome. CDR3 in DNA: TGTGCCAGCACCCTACCGGGGGATGGCTACACCTTC. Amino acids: CASTLPGDGYTF.